This TCR beta chain was profiled in a study of human T cells and chemical hapten exposure. As for the study in general: Slight volume differences across pooled libraries mainly accounted for varying per-sample TCR yields.

Using its own MiXCR run on the RACE reads, TCRdb lists one record per CDR3 protein. The table includes over 100,000 distinct CDR3 sequences, around 11% detected once. The CDR3 runs to 14 residues. The trim removed 5 bases at V and 5 bases at J, leaving 3 bases unmatched. Study-level points and caveats: Patch test score was positively correlated with the counts of TCRs that had expanded at PT1.

The time point: patch test 3, about 24 weeks after DPC sensitization. Regarding treatment: therapeutic diphenylcyclopropenone sensitization with weekly scalp DPC. The drawing of blood occurred before each patch test was applied. To note about this clonotype: The antigen remains undetermined.

The specimen was whole blood, collected in connection with sensitization to the hapten diphenylcyclopropenone (DPC). The TCR comes from a woman aged 45-60 years with alopecia areata. Some clones in this sample may be carry-over from other donors' samples. The chain joins TRBV12-3 or TRBV12-4 to TRBJ2-3, with TRBD2 identical over 11 bases. The CDR3 sequence: CASSPGLAGDTQYF. CDR3 nucleotides: TGTGCCAGCAGTCCAGGACTAGCGGGAGATACGCAGTATTTT.